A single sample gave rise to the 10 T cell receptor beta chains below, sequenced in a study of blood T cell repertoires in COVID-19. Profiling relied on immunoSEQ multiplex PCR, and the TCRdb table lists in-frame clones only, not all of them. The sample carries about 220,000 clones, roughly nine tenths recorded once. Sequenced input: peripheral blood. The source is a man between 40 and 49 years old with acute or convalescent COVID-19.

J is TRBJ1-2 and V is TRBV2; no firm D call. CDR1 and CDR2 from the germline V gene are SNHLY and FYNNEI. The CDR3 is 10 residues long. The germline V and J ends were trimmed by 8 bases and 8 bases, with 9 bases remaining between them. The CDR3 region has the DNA TGTGCCAGCTATATCCGGGGCTACACCTTC. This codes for CASYIRGYTF.

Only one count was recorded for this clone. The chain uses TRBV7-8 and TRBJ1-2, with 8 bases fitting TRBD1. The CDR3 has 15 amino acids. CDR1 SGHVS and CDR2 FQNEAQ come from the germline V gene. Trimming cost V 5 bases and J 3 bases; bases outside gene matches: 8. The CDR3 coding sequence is TGTGCCAGCAGCCCTCGGACAGGGAGTGACTATGGCTACACCTTC. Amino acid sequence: CASSPRTGSDYGYTF.

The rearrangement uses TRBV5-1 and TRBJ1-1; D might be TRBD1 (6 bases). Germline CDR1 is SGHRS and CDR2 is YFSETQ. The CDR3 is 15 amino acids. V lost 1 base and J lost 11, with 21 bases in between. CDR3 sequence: CASSLRRDTHSGAFF. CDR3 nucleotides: TGCGCCAGCAGCTTGAGACGGGACACACATTCGGGGGCTTTCTTT.

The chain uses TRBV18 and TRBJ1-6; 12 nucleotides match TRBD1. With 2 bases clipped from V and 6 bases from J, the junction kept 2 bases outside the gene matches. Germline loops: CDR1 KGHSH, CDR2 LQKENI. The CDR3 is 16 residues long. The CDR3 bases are TGTGCCAGCTCACCAGGGACAGGGGGCCGTAATTCACCCCTCCACTTT. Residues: CASSPGTGGRNSPLHF.

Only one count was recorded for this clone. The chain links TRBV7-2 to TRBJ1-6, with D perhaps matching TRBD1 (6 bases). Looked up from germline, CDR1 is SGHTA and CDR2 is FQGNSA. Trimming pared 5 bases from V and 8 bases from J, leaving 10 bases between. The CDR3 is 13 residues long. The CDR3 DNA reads TGTGCCAGCAGCCGACAGGAGGATTCACCCCTCCACTTT. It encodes CASSRQEDSPLHF. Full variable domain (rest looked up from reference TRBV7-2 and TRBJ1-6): GAGVSQSPSNKVTEKGKDVELRCDPISGHTALYWYRQSLGQGLEFLIYFQGNSAPDKSGLPSDRFSAERTGGSVSTLTIQRTQQEDSAVYLCASSRQEDSPLHFGNGTRLTVT.

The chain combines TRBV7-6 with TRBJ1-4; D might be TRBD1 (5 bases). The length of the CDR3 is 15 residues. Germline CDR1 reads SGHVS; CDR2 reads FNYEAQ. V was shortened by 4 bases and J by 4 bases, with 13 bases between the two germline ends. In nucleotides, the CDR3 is TGTGCCAGCAGCTCAGTGGGGGGAAGTAATGAAAAACTGTTTTTT. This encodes CASSSVGGSNEKLFF.

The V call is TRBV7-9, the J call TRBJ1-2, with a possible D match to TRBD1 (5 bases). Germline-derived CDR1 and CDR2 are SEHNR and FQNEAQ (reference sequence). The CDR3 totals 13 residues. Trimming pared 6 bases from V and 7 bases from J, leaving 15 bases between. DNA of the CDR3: TGTGCCAGCAGTTTGACGGGGGAAGTTGGCTACACCTTC. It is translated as CASSLTGEVGYTF.

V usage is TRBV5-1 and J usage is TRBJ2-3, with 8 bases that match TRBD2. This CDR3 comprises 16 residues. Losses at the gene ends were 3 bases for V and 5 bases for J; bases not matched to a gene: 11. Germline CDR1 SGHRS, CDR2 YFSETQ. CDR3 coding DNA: TGCGCCAGCAGCTCGGAAACGGGAGGGCCGGGAGATACGCAGTATTTT. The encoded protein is CASSSETGGPGDTQYF.

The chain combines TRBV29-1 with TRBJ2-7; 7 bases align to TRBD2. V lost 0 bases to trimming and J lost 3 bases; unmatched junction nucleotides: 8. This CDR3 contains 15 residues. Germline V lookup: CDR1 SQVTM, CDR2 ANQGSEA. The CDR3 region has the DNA TGCAGCGTTGAAGATCCGAGTCGGGGGGACTACGAGCAGTACTTC. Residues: CSVEDPSRGDYEQYF.

CDR3 loop: CASSPTSGGATDTQYF. The DNA for the CDR3 is TGCGCCAGCAGCCCGACTAGCGGGGGGGCCACAGATACGCAGTATTTT. The rearrangement links TRBV5-1 to TRBJ2-3; TRBD2 matches at 14 bases. The CDR3 totals 16 residues. Losses at the gene ends were 4 bases for V and 2 bases for J; bases not matched to a gene: 3. Germline V gives CDR1 SGHRS, CDR2 YFSETQ.